A single sample gave rise to the 13 T cell receptor beta chains below, sequenced in a study of T cells in women clearing cervical HPV infection. The table came from immunoSEQ multiplex PCR; TCRdb's copy has only in-frame clones and leaves some out. The clone table shows roughly 45,000 clones, with the ten largest holding 0.8% to 1%. The sequencing input was blood buffy coat. Receptors were obtained from a woman between 18 and 75 years old with a cervical HPV16 infection that either progressed to CIN3+ or cleared (not recorded which).

Notes on this clone: The CDR3 end is not reached by the read, which stops 3 residues before it; the germline J gene fills it in. This chain connects TRBV14 to TRBJ1-3; D might be TRBD1 (5 bases). This CDR3 has 17 amino acids. The V end was cut by 0 bases, the J end by 0 bases, with 12 bases between. Germline CDR1 and CDR2: SGHDN and FVKESK. The part of the CDR3 DNA that was read is TGTGCCAGCAGCCAAGATGCCAGGGCGAGCTCTGGAAACACC. This encodes CASSQDARASSGNT. From start to end, the CDR3 is CASSQDARASSGNTIYF.

A remark on this clone: The CDR3 extends 3 residues past the end of the read, so its final part is completed from the germline J gene. This rearrangement joins TRBV7-6 to TRBJ2-1, with a tentative D call TRBD1 (5 bases). Deletions cut 5 bases from V and 6 bases from J, with 11 bases between. The CDR3 consists of 13 residues. The V gene's germline CDR1 is SGHVS and CDR2 FNYEAQ. CDR3 loop: CASSDSVRNEQFF. CDR3 bases read: TGTGCCAGCAGCGACAGCGTACGCAATGAG.

Comment on this clone: The CDR3 end is not reached by the read, which stops 3 residues before it; the germline J gene fills it in. V gene TRBV19 combines with J gene TRBJ1-5, with a weak D call TRBD1 (6 bases). The CDR3 runs 16 residues. CDR1 and CDR2 from the germline V gene are LNHDA and SQIVND (reference sequence). V was shortened by 1 base and J by 3 bases, with 13 bases between the two germline ends. The sequenced CDR3 bases are TGTGCCAGTAGTATAGGGGGCAGGGGTTACAATCAGCCC. Protein sequence: CASSIGGRGYNQP. The full CDR3 protein reads CASSIGGRGYNQPQHF.

Turning to this clone: The read finishes 3 residues shy of the CDR3 end, and the germline J gene is used to complete it. The rearrangement joins TRBV2 to TRBJ2-3; 11 bases match TRBD2. The CDR3 runs 16 residues. Germline V gene lookup returns CDR1 SNHLY and CDR2 FYNNEI. Unmatched junction bases numbered 7, after V lost 5 bases and J lost 3 bases. CDR3 DNA, as far as it was read: TGTGCCAGCAGTACTAGCGGGGGAGGGAGGACAGATACG. This translates into CASSTSGGGRTDT. The CDR3 in full is CASSTSGGGRTDTQYF.

In the case of this clone: The read halts 3 residues ahead of the CDR3 end, with the missing end drawn from the germline J gene. The chain is built from TRBV25-1 and TRBJ2-7; 7 bases agree with TRBD1. This CDR3 is built from 15 residues. V was pared by 1 base and J by 1 base, with 4 bases of the junction left unmatched. Germline CDR1 reads MGHDK; CDR2 reads SYGVNS. The CDR3 loop reads CASSESRDRSYEQYF. Partial CDR3 DNA: TGTGCCAGCAGTGAATCCCGGGACAGATCCTACGAG.

On this clone itself: The read halts 3 residues ahead of the CDR3 end, with the missing end drawn from the germline J gene. This rearrangement joins TRBV23-1 to TRBJ2-2; 8 nucleotides align to TRBD1. TRBV23-1 is flagged as an ORF with uncertain function. The CDR3 sequence is 16 residues long. V lost 2 bases, J lost 2 bases, and 4 bases stayed unmatched. The chain's CDR3 is CASSQRTGINTGELFF. The part of the CDR3 DNA that was read is TGCGCCAGCAGTCAAAGGACAGGGATAAACACCGGGGAG.

The CDR3: CASSEASLFYEQYF. The covered CDR3 bases are TGTGCCAGCAGTGAAGCGTCCCTCTTCTACGAG. V gene TRBV6-1 combines with J gene TRBJ2-7; D is unclear. The CDR3 end is not reached by the read, which stops 3 residues before it; the germline J gene fills it in. With 0 bases removed from V and 3 bases from J, the gap between germline ends came to 9 bases. This CDR3 comprises 14 residues. CDR1 is MNHNS, CDR2 SASEGT, per germline.

As concerns this clone: The observed sequence ends 3 residues before the CDR3 terminus, with the missing tail filled in from the germline J gene. The chain couples TRBV6-1 to TRBJ1-1; D unclear. The ends were cut back, 0 bases at V and 1 base at J, with 3 bases in the middle. Germline loops: CDR1 MNHNS, CDR2 SASEGT. The CDR3 is 13 amino acids. The part of the CDR3 DNA that was read is TGTGCCAGCAGTGAAGCAGGGAACACTGAA. It encodes CASSEAGNTE. The whole CDR3 sequence reads CASSEAGNTEAFF.

Turning to this clone: The read ends 3 residues early relative to the CDR3; the germline J gene fills the gap. V is TRBV18 and J is TRBJ1-2; a weak D match, TRBD1 (5 bases). Germline V gene data show CDR1 as KGHSH and CDR2 as LQKENI. CDR3 size: 18 residues. Partial CDR3 DNA: TGTGCCAGCTCACCTGGGACTAGCGGGGGGAGGGGAATCTACGAC. As protein: CASSPGTSGGRGIYD. In full, the CDR3 reads CASSPGTSGGRGIYDYTF.

Remarks on this clone: The CDR3 goes on 3 residues after the read ends, and that part is filled in from the germline J gene. The chain carries TRBV11-1 and TRBJ2-7; D ambiguous. V was cut by 5 bases and J by 1 base, with 12 bases left in between. CDR3 length equals 14 residues. Germline assignment: CDR1 SGHAT and CDR2 FQDESV (reference sequence). The CDR3 bases that were read are TGTGCCAGCAGCCCGCGGCCCTCTTCCTACGAG. This codes for CASSPRPSSYE. The whole CDR3 sequence reads CASSPRPSSYEQYF.

About this clone: Coverage ceases 3 residues before the CDR3 finishes, and the germline J gene fills in the end. The chain uses TRBV19 and TRBJ2-4; no firm D call. Germline V gene lookup returns CDR1 LNHDA and CDR2 SQIVND (reference sequence). The CDR3 runs to 13 residues. Partial CDR3 DNA: TGTGCCAGTAGCCTGACCAAGGCACAGATT. Protein sequence: CASSLTKAQI. The complete CDR3 reads CASSLTKAQIQYF. The complete variable domain, with remaining parts taken from reference TRBV19 and TRBJ2-4, reads DGGITQSPKYLFRKEGQNVTLSCEQNLNHDAMYWYRQDPGQGLRLIYYSQIVNDFQKGDIAEGYSVSREKKESFPLTVTSAQKNPTAFYLCASSLTKAQIQYFGAGTRLSVL.

A remark on this clone: Read coverage stops 3 residues before the CDR3 terminus; the germline J gene supplies the remainder. The V gene is TRBV29-1, the J gene TRBJ2-1; 10 bases map to TRBD2. CDR1 and CDR2 (germline): SQVTM, ANQGSEA. This CDR3 contains 13 residues. Trimming removed 5 bases from V and 6 bases from J; junction bases left unmatched: 4. CDR3 DNA, as far as it was read: TGCAGCGTTAGAGCTAGCGGGGGCAATGAG. Amino acid sequence: CSVRASGGNE. In full, the CDR3 reads CSVRASGGNEQFF.

Regarding this clone: The read gets to within 3 residues of the CDR3 end, and the germline J gene fills in the rest. The chain links TRBV5-5 to TRBJ2-3; possibly TRBD2 for D (5 bases). Germline lookup yields CDR1 SGHKS and CDR2 YYEKEE (reference sequence). The CDR3 runs 15 residues. Trimming pared 4 bases from V and 2 bases from J, leaving 14 bases between. The sequenced CDR3 bases are TGTGCCAGCAGCCCCACAACTAGTCTCACAGATACG. Amino acids: CASSPTTSLTDT. The full CDR3 protein is CASSPTTSLTDTQYF.